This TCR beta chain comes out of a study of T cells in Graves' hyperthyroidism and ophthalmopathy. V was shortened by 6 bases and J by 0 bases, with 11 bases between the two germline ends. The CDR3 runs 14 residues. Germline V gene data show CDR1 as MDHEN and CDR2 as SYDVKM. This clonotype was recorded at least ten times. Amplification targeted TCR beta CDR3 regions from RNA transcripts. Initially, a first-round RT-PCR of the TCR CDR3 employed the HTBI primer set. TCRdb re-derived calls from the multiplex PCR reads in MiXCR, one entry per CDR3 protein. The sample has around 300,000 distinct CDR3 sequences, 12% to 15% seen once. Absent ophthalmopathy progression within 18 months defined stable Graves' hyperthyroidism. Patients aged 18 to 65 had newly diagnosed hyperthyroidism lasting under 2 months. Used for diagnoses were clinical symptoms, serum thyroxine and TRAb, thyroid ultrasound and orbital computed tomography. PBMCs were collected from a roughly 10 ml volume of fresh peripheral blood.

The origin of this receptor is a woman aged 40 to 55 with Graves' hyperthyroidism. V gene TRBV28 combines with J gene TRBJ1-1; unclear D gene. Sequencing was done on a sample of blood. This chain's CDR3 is CASSQAQVNTEAFF. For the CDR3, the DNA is TGTGCCAGCAGCCAGGCGCAGGTGAACACTGAAGCTTTCTTT.